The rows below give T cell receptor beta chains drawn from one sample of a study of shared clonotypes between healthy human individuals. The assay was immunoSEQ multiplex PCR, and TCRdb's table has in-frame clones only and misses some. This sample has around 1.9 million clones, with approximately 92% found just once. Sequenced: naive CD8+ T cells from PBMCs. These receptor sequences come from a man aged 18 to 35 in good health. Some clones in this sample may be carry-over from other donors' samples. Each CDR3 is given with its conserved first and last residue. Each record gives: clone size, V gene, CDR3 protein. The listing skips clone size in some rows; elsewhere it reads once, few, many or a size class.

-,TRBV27,CASSLSGGTEAFF
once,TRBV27,CASSSLNTGELFF
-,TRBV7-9,CASSPGLAANNEQFF
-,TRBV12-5,CASGLSAYNEQFF
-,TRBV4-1,CASSHEGQDTEAFF
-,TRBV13,CASSFGGDSYEQYF
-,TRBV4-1,CASSQDVQGEAYEQYF
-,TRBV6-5,CASSYSWDSPYEQYF
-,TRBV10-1,CASRVLPNTEAFF
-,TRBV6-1,CASDRGYTEAFF
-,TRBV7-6,CASSVPGQGSKWIQPQHF
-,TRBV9,CASSVAGREGLGNEQFF
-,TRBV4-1,CASSQGQRGHYEQYF
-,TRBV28,CASSFTTIVFF
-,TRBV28,CASSSGDGGPGANVLTF
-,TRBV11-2,CASSLVAGGRRAYEQYF
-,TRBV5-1,CASSSPYNEQFF
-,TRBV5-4,CASRGGGGFAEAFF
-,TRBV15,CATSKRTVQETQYF
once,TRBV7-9,CASSLGASGGPYEQYF
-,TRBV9,CASSQPGTLTGELFF
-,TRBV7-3,CASSQSGSGETQYF
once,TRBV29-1,CSVRGGDTEAFF
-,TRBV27,CASSLRPKSSYNEQFF
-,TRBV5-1,CASSPDPIQYF
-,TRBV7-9,CASSFPRGQGGTNTEAFF
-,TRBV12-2,CASRSGQGATNQPQHF
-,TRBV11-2,CASSLVAGRGYEQYF
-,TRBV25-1,CASSDSSEQYF
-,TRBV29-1,CSVDHRVAGGFYEQYF
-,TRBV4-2,CASSQQSLPEQFF
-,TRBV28,CASTTRRDAYEQYF
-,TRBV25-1,CASSELEVQETQYF
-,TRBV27,CASSLSWGNEKLFF
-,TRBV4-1,CASSPRGSDTGELFF
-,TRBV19,CASSLGPGSGEAFF
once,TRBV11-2,CASSRIRAGDSSNEQFF
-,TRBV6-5,CASSYKGVRENEQFF
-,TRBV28,CASSRIGGFGGNQPQHF
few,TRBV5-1,CASSWWPGTHQETQYF
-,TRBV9,CASSATGAYGYTF
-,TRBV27,CASSLGPGTGQPQHF
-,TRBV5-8,CASSPEQGDYEQYF